Ten or more counts support the clone carrying this TCR beta chain. Its specificity is not known. The cDNA was generated through 5'RACE incorporating 10-nucleotide random UMIs. TCRdb re-called the 5' RACE reads through MiXCR, storing one row per CDR3 protein. The sample consists of 40,000 to 50,000 distinct CDR3 sequences, about 2.5% of them appearing once. This specimen belongs to a study of neurological immune-mediated disorders. The wider study: The study included around 35 multiple sclerosis patients, about 31 relapsing-remitting and 3 secondary progressive. General study findings and limits: The authors found no clinical or MRI feature associated with the multiple sclerosis repertoire cluster.

The germline V and J ends were trimmed by 4 bases and 2 bases, with 11 bases remaining between them. This CDR3 has 14 amino acids. Germline V gene lookup returns CDR1 SGHDN and CDR2 FVKESK. The chain carries TRBV14 and TRBJ1-1, with D unclear. This TCR was sampled from a man aged 25 to 40 with multiple sclerosis. Material for sequencing was PBMCs. For the CDR3, the DNA is TGTGCCAGCAGCCGACCCGGGGTTAACACTGAAGCTTTCTTT. Encoded protein: CASSRPGVNTEAFF.